Listed below are T cell receptor beta chains from one sample, sequenced in a study of T cell changes during pregnancy in multiple sclerosis. Clones were sequenced by immunoSEQ multiplex PCR, and TCRdb holds only the in-frame ones, with some missing. The sample holds approximately 120,000 clones, less than 97% seen once. Sequences were derived from peripheral blood, sampled after pregnancy. All receptors come from a female donor with multiple sclerosis, enrolled in a pregnancy study. Both conserved end residues are part of each CDR3. A D gene is named only where the DNA matches it firmly. The size entry is marked missing in some rows and otherwise reads once, few, many or a size class.

TRBJ2-4	TRBV6-1	-	-	TGTGCCAGCAGTGAATTTACTATTAAAAACATTCAGTACTTC	CASSEFTIKNIQYF
TRBJ1-4	TRBV19	-	-	TGTGCCAGCCCTCGGGGTTCAGGGGATAATGAAAAACTGTTTTTT	CASPRGSGDNEKLFF
TRBJ2-7	TRBV28	-	-	TGTGCCAGCAGCCCCGACCGGGTTCCATACGAGCAGTACTTC	CASSPDRVPYEQYF
TRBJ2-1	TRBV6-5	TRBD2	-	TGTGCCAGCAGTTCAGCGGGAGAAGTCTACAATGAGCAGTTCTTC	CASSSAGEVYNEQFF
TRBJ2-5	TRBV28	-	-	TGTGCCAGCAGCACCCCGGGCCAAGAGACCCAGTACTTC	CASSTPGQETQYF
TRBJ2-1	TRBV11-2	TRBD2	-	TGTGCCAGCAGCCAGACTAGCGGGACCTACAATGAGCAGTTCTTC	CASSQTSGTYNEQFF
TRBJ1-1	TRBV11-2	-	once	TGTGCCAGCAGCTTTGGAGGGCACACTGAAGCTTTCTTT	CASSFGGHTEAFF
TRBJ2-1	TRBV7-2	-	once	TGTGCCAGCAGTCAAGACGGGCGGGATTACAATGAGCAGTTCTTC	CASSQDGRDYNEQFF
TRBJ2-1	TRBV27	TRBD2	-	TGTGCCAGCAGTTTACTAGCGGGAGTTGGGAATGAGCAGTTCTTC	CASSLLAGVGNEQFF
TRBJ2-5	TRBV2	-	-	TGTGCCAGCAGTTCTAGCGTCGGTGGAGAGACCCAGTACTTC	CASSSSVGGETQYF
TRBJ2-1	TRBV6-4	TRBD2	once	TGTGCCAGCAGGAGCGGGGCGACCTACAATGAGCAGTTCTTC	CASRSGATYNEQFF
TRBJ2-7	TRBV19	-	once	TGTGCCAGTAGTATTGTCCAGGGAGGCTCCTACGAGCAGTACTTC	CASSIVQGGSYEQYF
TRBJ2-3	TRBV5-4	TRBD2	-	TGTGCCAGCAGCAAGGGACTAGCGGGAGTAAGTCCAGATACGCAGTATTTT	CASSKGLAGVSPDTQYF
TRBJ2-3	TRBV19	-	-	TGTGCCAGTAGTATTGAGGATAAGCAGTATTTT	CASSIEDKQYF
TRBJ1-2	TRBV18	TRBD1	-	TGTGCCAGCTCACCGGACAGGGGAATGGTTGGCTACACCTTC	CASSPDRGMVGYTF
TRBJ2-5	TRBV6-6	TRBD2	-	TGTGCCAGCAGTACCCGGGGAGGGCCAGAGACCCAGTACTTC	CASSTRGGPETQYF
TRBJ2-1	TRBV5-4	TRBD2	-	TGTGCCAGCAGCTCTCCCGGGACTAGCGGTAGCTCCTACAATGAGCAGTTCTTC	CASSSPGTSGSSYNEQFF
TRBJ2-1	TRBV11-2	TRBD2	once	TGTGCCAGCAGCTTAAGAGCGCTAGCGGGAGAGGACAATGAGCAGTTCTTC	CASSLRALAGEDNEQFF
TRBJ2-5	TRBV7-9	-	-	TGTGCCAGCAGCTTAGCCGGGCCGGGGGAGACCCAGTACTTC	CASSLAGPGETQYF
TRBJ2-2	TRBV7-9	TRBD1	-	TGTGCCAGCAGCGGGGGACAGGGCGATAACACCGGGGAGCTGTTTTTT	CASSGGQGDNTGELFF
TRBJ2-7	TRBV11-1	TRBD1	-	TGTGCCAGCAGCTCCGGGACAGCCCTTGGGCAGTACTTC	CASSSGTALGQYF
TRBJ1-4	TRBV7-9	-	-	TGTGCCAGCATCCGCGGGGGGGATGAAAAACTGTTTTTT	CASIRGGDEKLFF
TRBJ2-7	TRBV27	-	once	TGTGCCAGCAGTTTCGGCAGGGCTTACGAGCAGTACTTC	CASSFGRAYEQYF
TRBJ2-1	TRBV7-8	TRBD2	-	TGTGCCAGCAGCGGCGAACTAGCGGGAACCTACAATGAGCAGTTCTTC	CASSGELAGTYNEQFF
TRBJ2-1	TRBV5-1	TRBD2	-	TGCGCCAGCAGCGACAGACTAGCGGGAGACTCCAATGAGCAGTTCTTC	CASSDRLAGDSNEQFF
TRBJ2-1	TRBV5-1	TRBD2	-	TGCGCCAGCAGCTTGGAGGCGGGAGGAGGGTACAATGAGCAGTTCTTC	CASSLEAGGGYNEQFF
TRBJ1-3	TRBV7-9	TRBD1	-	TGTGCCAGCAGCCGAACAGGGGTCTCTGGAAACACCATATATTTT	CASSRTGVSGNTIYF
TRBJ2-7	TRBV19	-	-	TGTGCCAGTAGTATCTCGGCAGGGGGGCACTACGAGCAGTACTTC	CASSISAGGHYEQYF
TRBJ2-7	TRBV2	TRBD2	-	TGTGCCAGCAGTCTCTCGGGAGGGCCGGGTGAGCAGTACTTC	CASSLSGGPGEQYF
TRBJ1-1	TRBV5-1	TRBD1	-	TGCGCCAGCAGCTTGGGAAGAGGGACAGGGGGCAAGAGGGCAGAAGCTTTCTTT	CASSLGRGTGGKRAEAFF
TRBJ2-1	TRBV11-3	TRBD2	-	TGTGCCAGCAGCATCCAGCGGGAGCCCAATGAGCAGTTCTTC	CASSIQREPNEQFF
TRBJ2-7	TRBV5-1	TRBD2	once	TGCGCCAGCAGCCTGATAGCGGGAGTTTATCTCGAGCAGTACTTC	CASSLIAGVYLEQYF
TRBJ2-7	TRBV2	-	-	TGTGCCAGCGACCCGGGACTCCAGAGCAACGAGCAGTACTTC	CASDPGLQSNEQYF
TRBJ2-2	TRBV27	TRBD2	-	TGTGCCAGCAGTCCACCCCTAGCGGGAACCGGGGAGCTGTTTTTT	CASSPPLAGTGELFF
TRBJ2-5	TRBV7-7	TRBD1	-	TGTGCTAGCAGCTTAGAGGGCAGGGGGCTAGAGACCCAGTACTTC	CASSLEGRGLETQYF
TRBJ2-5	TRBV9	TRBD1	-	TGTGCCAGCAGCGTGGGACAGATCCAAGAGACCCAGTACTTC	CASSVGQIQETQYF
TRBJ1-1	TRBV27	-	-	TGTGCCAGCAGTTTAGTTGCAGGCAACACTGAAGCTTTCTTT	CASSLVAGNTEAFF
TRBJ2-4	TRBV19	-	-	TGTGCCAGTAGTATAGGGGCGGACAGAGCGCTTCAGTACTTC	CASSIGADRALQYF
TRBJ2-1	TRBV10-3	-	-	TGTGCCATCAGTGCGGCAGGGTCGGCCTACAATGAGCAGTTCTTC	CAISAAGSAYNEQFF
TRBJ2-1	TRBV6-1	-	-	TGTGCCAGCAGTGATCGGGGAACCCTCCCCTACAATGAGCAGTTCTTC	CASSDRGTLPYNEQFF
TRBJ2-1	TRBV29-1	TRBD2	-	TGCAGCGTTCTAGCGGGAGGAACCTACAATGAGCAGTTCTTC	CSVLAGGTYNEQFF
TRBJ2-7	TRBV19	-	-	TGTGCCAGTAAGGTGGCAGGTTTCTCCTACGAGCAGTACTTC	CASKVAGFSYEQYF
TRBJ2-2	TRBV5-1	-	-	TGCGCCAGCTCGGGATCGGGAGTCACCGGGGAGCTGTTTTTT	CASSGSGVTGELFF
TRBJ1-4	TRBV2	-	-	TGTGCCAGCAGGTTGTTCGCGACTAATGAAAAACTGTTTTTT	CASRLFATNEKLFF
TRBJ2-2	TRBV28	TRBD1	-	TGTGCCAGCAGTCTAACCAATCAAGGGGGCGGTGGCACCGGGGAGCTGTTTTTT	CASSLTNQGGGGTGELFF
TRBJ2-2	TRBV7-8	TRBD2	-	TGTGCCAGCAGCTTAGGTGGGAGGGCCGCCGGGGAGCTGTTTTTT	CASSLGGRAAGELFF
TRBJ2-1	TRBV6-5	TRBD1	once	TGTGCCAGCATTCCACAGGGGGCATTTAAGGATGAGCAGTTCTTC	CASIPQGAFKDEQFF
TRBJ1-1	TRBV7-9	-	-	TGTGCCAGCAGCTTAGGGTCAGGTTCCGGACAAGCTGAAGCTTTCTTT	CASSLGSGSGQAEAFF
TRBJ2-2	TRBV6-1	TRBD1	-	TGTGCCAGCAGTGAATTCCAGGTCTCTCGGACAGGCTTCTTGGGTAGAAACACCGGGGAGCTGTTTTTT	CASSEFQVSRTGFLGRNTGELFF
TRBJ1-5	TRBV7-6	-	-	TGTGCCAGCAGCTTAGGGGCGAATCAGCCCCAGCATTTT	CASSLGANQPQHF
TRBJ2-3	TRBV27	TRBD1	once	TGTGCCAGCACCCCCCGGGACAGGGTCACAGATACGCAGTATTTT	CASTPRDRVTDTQYF
TRBJ1-2	TRBV13	TRBD1	once	TGTGCCAGCAGCCCGGGACAGGGGAATGGCTACACCTTC	CASSPGQGNGYTF
TRBJ1-5	TRBV7-9	TRBD1	-	TGTGCCAGCAGCTCGACGGACAGGGGAGGCCAGCCCCAGCATTTT	CASSSTDRGGQPQHF
TRBJ1-1	TRBV21-1	-	once	TGTGCCATACCCCGCGGGCGGCGGGGGATGAACACTGAAGCTTTCTTT	CAIPRGRRGMNTEAFF